This TCR beta chain stems from a study of blood T cells in healthy people across ages. Study outcomes and limitations: Among long-lived donors, naive CD4+ cells were more numerous and diversity higher than in aged donors. PBMCs went unsorted, and a conclusive naive versus antigen-experienced comparison was therefore prevented.

Sample-barcoded 5' priming and a J-beta primer mix drove a second PCR of 7 to 11 cycles. Each cDNA molecule was tagged by a template-switch adaptor that had 12 random nucleotides. TCRdb reprocessed the 5' RACE reads with MiXCR, giving one entry per CDR3 protein. The data hold around 600,000 distinct CDR3 sequences, with around half observed a single time. Healthy Caucasians from Russia aged roughly 6 to 100 served as donors. Unmatched junction bases numbered 5, after V lost 8 bases and J lost 4 bases. CDR1 and CDR2 from the germline V gene are MDHEN and SYDVKM. CDR3 length: 14 residues. This clonotype occurred a few times. Antigen specificity is unknown.

The receptor was isolated from an elderly man in good health. The chain links TRBV28 to TRBJ1-6; 7 bases are a match to TRBD1. Sequencing was done on a sample of blood. The CDR3 here is CASRRGPYNSPLHF. CDR3 coding DNA: TGTGCCAGCCGGAGGGGGCCATATAATTCACCCCTCCACTTT.